This entry is about one T cell receptor beta chain. Its matching antigen is unknown. This sample is part of a study of human T cells and chemical hapten exposure. Time point denoted: patch test 1, 2 weeks after DPC sensitization. Specified treatment: therapeutic diphenylcyclopropenone sensitization with weekly scalp DPC. Each CDR3 protein is one row after TCRdb ran MiXCR on the RACE reads. The sample lists nearly 350,000 distinct CDR3 sequences, roughly 6.9% occurring once. CDR3 length: 15 amino acids. V lost 3 bases and J lost 3, with 14 bases in between. CDR1 and CDR2 from the germline V gene are KGHSH and LQKENI. Study-level findings and limits: There was no change with DPC sensitization in TCRs above 1 in 1000 frequency.

The source is a woman in her late teens or twenties with alopecia areata. Some clones in this sample may be carry-over from other donors' samples. This chain connects TRBV18 to TRBJ1-2; tentative D call: TRBD1 (6 bases). Here the sequenced sample was whole blood, taken in connection with sensitization to the hapten diphenylcyclopropenone (DPC). This chain's CDR3 is CASSPVRNRDYGYTF. CDR3 nucleotides: TGTGCCAGCTCACCGGTACGGAACAGGGACTATGGCTACACCTTC.